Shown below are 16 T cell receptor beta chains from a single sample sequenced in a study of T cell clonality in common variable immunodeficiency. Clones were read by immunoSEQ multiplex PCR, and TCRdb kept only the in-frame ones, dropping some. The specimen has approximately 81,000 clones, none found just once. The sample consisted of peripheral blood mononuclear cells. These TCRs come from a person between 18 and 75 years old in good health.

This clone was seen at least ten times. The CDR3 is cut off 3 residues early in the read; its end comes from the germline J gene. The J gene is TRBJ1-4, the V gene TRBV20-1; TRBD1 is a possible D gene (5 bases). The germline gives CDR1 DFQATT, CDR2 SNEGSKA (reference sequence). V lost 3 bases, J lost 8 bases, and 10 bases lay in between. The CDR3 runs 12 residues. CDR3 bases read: TGCAGTGCTAGTATACAGGCGGAAAAA. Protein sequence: CSASIQAEK. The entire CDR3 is CSASIQAEKLFF.

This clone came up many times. Partial CDR3 DNA: TGTGCCAGCTCATCCGACTACACAGGGGGAAATGAG. This translates into CASSSDYTGGNE. The CDR3, in full, reads CASSSDYTGGNEQFF. The chain combines TRBV18 with TRBJ2-1, with 8 bases that match TRBD1. Sequencing ends 3 residues short of the CDR3 end; the germline J gene provides the rest. J was trimmed by 7 bases and V by 5 bases; bases with no gene match: 10. The germline V gene encodes CDR1 KGHSH and CDR2 LQKENI. This CDR3 is 15 amino acids long.

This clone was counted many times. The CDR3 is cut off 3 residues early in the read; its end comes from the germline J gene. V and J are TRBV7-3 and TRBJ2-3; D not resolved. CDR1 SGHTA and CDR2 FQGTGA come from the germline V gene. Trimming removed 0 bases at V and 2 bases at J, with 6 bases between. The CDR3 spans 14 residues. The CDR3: CASSLTSPTDTQYF. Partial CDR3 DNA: TGTGCCAGCAGCTTAACTAGTCCCACAGATACG. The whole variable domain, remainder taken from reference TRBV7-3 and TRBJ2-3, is GAGVSQTPSNKVTEKGKYVELRCDPISGHTALYWYRQSLGQGPEFLIYFQGTGAADDSGLPNDRFFAVRPEGSVSTLKIQRTERGDSAVYLCASSLTSPTDTQYFGPGTRLTVL.

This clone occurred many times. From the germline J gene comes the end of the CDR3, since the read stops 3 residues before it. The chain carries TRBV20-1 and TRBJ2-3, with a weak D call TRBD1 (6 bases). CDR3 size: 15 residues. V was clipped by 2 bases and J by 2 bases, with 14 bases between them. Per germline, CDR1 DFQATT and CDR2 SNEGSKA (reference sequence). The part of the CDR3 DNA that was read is TGCAGTGCTAGAAGTGTGGTGGGGGCCACAGATACG. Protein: CSARSVVGATDT. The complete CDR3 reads CSARSVVGATDTQYF.

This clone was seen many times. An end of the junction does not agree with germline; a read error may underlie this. The covered CDR3 bases are TGCGCCAGCAGCCGAGAGACAGGGCCCCACGAG. This gives the protein CASSRETGPHE. The entire CDR3 is CASSRETGPHEQYF. The chain has TRBV4-2 and TRBJ2-7, with 7 bases fitting TRBD1. The missing CDR3 end, 3 residues past where the read stops, is filled in from the germline J gene. In germline, CDR1 is LGHNA, CDR2 YNFKEQ. This CDR3 has 14 residues.

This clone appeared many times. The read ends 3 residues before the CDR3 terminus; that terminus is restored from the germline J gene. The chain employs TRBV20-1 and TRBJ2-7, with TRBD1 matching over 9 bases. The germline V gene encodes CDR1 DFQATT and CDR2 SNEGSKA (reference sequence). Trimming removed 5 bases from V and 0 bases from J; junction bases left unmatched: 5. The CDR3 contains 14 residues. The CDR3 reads CSADGQGHSYEQYF. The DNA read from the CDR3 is TGCAGTGCTGATGGACAGGGGCACTCCTACGAG.

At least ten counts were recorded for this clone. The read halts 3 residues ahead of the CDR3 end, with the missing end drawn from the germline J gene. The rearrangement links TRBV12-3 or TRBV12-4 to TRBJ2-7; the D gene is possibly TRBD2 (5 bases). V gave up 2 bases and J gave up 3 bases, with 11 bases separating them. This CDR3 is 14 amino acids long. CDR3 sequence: CASSLFAEDYEQYF. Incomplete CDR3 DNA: TGTGCCAGCAGTTTATTTGCGGAGGACTACGAG.

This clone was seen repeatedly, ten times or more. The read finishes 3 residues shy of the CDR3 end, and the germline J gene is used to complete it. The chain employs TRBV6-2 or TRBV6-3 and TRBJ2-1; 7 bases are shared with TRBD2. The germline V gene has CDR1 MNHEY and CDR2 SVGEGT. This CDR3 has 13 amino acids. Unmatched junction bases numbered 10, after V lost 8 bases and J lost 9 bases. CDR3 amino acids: CASAAGTTVEQFF. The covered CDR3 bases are TGTGCCAGCGCTGCCGGGACTACCGTTGAG.

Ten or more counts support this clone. The CDR3 loop is CSARDYTDQPQHF. The covered CDR3 bases are TGCAGTGCTAGAGACTATACAGATCAGCCC. This chain uses TRBV20-1 with TRBJ1-5, with D unclear. The read is 3 residues too short to cover the CDR3 end, so that end is filled in from the germline J gene. Germline V gene data show CDR1 as DFQATT and CDR2 as SNEGSKA (reference sequence). Trimming left V 0 bases short and J 5 bases short, with 8 bases between. The CDR3 contains 13 residues.

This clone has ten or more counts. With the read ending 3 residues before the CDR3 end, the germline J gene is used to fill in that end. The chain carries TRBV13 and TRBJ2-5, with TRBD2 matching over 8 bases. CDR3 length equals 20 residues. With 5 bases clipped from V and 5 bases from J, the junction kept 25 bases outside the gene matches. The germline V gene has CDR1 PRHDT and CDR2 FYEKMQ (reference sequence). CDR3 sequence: CASSQNLAIAGSYPAETQYF. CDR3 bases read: TGTGCCAGCAGCCAGAATCTGGCGATAGCGGGAAGCTATCCCGCGGAGACC.

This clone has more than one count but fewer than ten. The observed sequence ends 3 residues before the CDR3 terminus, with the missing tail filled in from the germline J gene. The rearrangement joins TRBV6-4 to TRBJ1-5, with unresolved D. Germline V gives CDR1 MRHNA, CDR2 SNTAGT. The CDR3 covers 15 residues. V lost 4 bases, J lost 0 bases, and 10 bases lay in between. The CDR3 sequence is CASSALAGSNQPQHF. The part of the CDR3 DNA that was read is TGTGCCAGCAGTGCCTTGGCGGGTAGCAATCAGCCC.

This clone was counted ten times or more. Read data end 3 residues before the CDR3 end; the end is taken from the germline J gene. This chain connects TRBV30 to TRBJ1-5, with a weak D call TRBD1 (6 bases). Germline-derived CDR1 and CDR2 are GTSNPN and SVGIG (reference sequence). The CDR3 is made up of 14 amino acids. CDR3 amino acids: CAWGLVGGGNPQHF. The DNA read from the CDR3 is TGTGCCTGGGGTCTGGTAGGGGGAGGCAACCCC.

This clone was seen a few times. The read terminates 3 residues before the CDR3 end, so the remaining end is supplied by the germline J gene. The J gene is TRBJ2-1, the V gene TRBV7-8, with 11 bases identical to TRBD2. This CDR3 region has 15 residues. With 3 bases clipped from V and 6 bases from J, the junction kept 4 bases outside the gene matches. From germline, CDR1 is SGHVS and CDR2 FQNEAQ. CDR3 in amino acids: CASSLGLAAGNEQFF. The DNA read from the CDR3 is TGTGCCAGCAGCTTGGGACTAGCGGCCGGCAATGAG.

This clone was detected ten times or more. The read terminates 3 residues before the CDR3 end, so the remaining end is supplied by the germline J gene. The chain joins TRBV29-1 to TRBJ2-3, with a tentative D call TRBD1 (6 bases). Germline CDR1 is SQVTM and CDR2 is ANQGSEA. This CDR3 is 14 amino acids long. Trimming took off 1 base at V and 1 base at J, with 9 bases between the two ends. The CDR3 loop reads CSVEGSGGTDTQYF. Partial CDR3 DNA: TGCAGCGTTGAAGGGTCAGGGGGCACAGATACG.

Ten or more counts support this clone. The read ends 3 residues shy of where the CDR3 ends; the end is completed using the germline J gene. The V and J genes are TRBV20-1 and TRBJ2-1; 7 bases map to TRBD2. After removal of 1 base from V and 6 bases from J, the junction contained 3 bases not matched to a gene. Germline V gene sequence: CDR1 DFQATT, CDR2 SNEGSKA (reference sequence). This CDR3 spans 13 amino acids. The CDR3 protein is CSARGASGNEQFF. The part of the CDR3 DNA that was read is TGCAGTGCTAGAGGGGCTAGCGGCAATGAG.

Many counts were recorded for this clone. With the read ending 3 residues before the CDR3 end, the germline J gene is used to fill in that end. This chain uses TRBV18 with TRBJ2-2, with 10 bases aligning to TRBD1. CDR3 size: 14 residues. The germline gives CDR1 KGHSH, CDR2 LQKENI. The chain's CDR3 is CASSVDRGRLGLFF. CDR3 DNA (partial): TGTGCCAGCTCCGTGGACAGGGGGAGGCTCGGG.